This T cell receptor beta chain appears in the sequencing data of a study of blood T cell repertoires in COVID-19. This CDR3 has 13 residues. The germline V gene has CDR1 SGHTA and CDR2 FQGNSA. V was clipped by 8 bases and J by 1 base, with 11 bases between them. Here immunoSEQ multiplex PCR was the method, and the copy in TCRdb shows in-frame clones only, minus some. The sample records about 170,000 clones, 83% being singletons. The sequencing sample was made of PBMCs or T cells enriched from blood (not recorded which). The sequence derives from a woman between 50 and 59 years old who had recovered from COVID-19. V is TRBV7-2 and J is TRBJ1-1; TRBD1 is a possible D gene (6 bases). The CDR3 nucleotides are TGTGCCAGCCACCTGACAGGGAACACTGAAGCTTTCTTT. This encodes CASHLTGNTEAFF. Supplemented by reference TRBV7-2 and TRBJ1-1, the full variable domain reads GAGVSQSPSNKVTEKGKDVELRCDPISGHTALYWYRQSLGQGLEFLIYFQGNSAPDKSGLPSDRFSAERTGGSVSTLTIQRTQQEDSAVYLCASHLTGNTEAFFGQGTRLTVV.